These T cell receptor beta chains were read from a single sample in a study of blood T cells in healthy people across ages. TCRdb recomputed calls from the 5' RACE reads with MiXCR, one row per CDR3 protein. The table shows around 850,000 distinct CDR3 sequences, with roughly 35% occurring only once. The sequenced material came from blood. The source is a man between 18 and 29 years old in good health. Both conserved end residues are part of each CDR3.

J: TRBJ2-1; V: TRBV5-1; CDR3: CATSVSGAPEQFF
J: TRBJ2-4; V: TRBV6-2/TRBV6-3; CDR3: CASRNRQELAKNIQYF
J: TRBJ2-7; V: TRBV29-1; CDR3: CSVVPVDRATTQYF
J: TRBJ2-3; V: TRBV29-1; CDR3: CSSFGVYTDTQYF
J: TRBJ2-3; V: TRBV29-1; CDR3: CSPGTEDTQYF
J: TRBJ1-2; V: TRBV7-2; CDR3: CASSLAGSSYGYTF
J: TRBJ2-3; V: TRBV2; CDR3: CASSGSGLASTDTQYF
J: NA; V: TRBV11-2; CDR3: CASRRVGEVGETQYF
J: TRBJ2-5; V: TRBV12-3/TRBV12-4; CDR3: CASSPTGGRHNEQYF
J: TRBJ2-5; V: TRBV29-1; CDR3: CSVEARLRQETQYF
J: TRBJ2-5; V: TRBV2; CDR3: CASRIRETQETQYF
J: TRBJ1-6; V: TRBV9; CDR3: CASSVGDVSFDSPLHF